This T cell receptor (beta chain) came from a study of control samples from healthy donors and cancer patients. Looked up from germline, CDR1 is MNHEY and CDR2 is SVGEGT. The length of the CDR3 is 11 residues. Generated by immunoSEQ multiplex PCR, the TCRdb table keeps only in-frame clones and is missing some. The data show around 140,000 clones, with approximately 92% seen just once and less than 7% held by the top ten. Of note for this clone: A read error may produce the germline difference seen at one junction end.

The sequence derives from a man aged 18 to 30 in good health. This rearrangement joins TRBV6-2 or TRBV6-3 to TRBJ2-1; D gene uncertain. The source material was blood. CDR3: CASSYPLTPVF. DNA for the CDR3: TGTGCCAGCAGTTACCCCCTCACCCCAGTCTTC.